The clone carrying this TCR beta chain has a count of ten or more. The antigen is unknown. The germline CDR1 and CDR2 sequences are SGHAT and FQNNGV. V was trimmed by 4 bases and J by 3 bases, leaving 17 bases between them. The CDR3 is 16 residues long. TCRdb re-analysed the 5' RACE reads in MiXCR, keeping a single row per CDR3 protein. The repertoire holds a few hundred thousand distinct CDR3 sequences, with roughly 10% as singletons. The data are from a study of identical twins. The study's findings and limits: Zero-insertion analyses could be partly confounded by invariant MAIT and iNKT cells.

V is TRBV11-2 and J is TRBJ2-3; the D is unclear. Sequencing was performed on naive T cells sorted from blood. The TCR sequence derives from a woman in her forties or fifties in good health. DNA for the CDR3: TGTGCCAGCAGCTCACCAAGACTCGCTCGGACAGATACGCAGTATTTT. This translates into CASSSPRLARTDTQYF.